Each of the 10 T cell receptor beta chains below was sequenced from the same sample in a study of OX40 agonist ivuxolimab in advanced cancers. Clones were sequenced by immunoSEQ multiplex PCR, and TCRdb holds only the in-frame ones, with some missing. This table holds about 41,000 clones, over 75% found once. The material was CD4+ or CD8+ T cells sorted from blood, obtained in a trial of the OX40 agonist ivuxolimab. Every receptor here comes from an adult with an advanced solid tumor such as melanoma, head and neck, liver or kidney cancer.

This clone was counted only a few times. This chain joins TRBV7-8 and TRBJ2-3, with D unclear. Per germline, CDR1 SGHVS and CDR2 FQNEAQ. The V and J ends lost 6 bases and 5 bases respectively, with 9 bases between them. The CDR3 totals 12 residues. This chain's CDR3 is CASSLYRDTQYF. The CDR3 nucleotides read TGTGCCAGCAGTCTCTATCGAGATACGCAGTATTTT.

This clone was counted only a few times. The chain joins TRBV5-8 to TRBJ1-3; TRBD1 might be the D (5 bases). V was trimmed by 7 bases and J by 1 base, leaving 18 bases between them. This CDR3 spans 16 amino acids. The germline CDR1 and CDR2 sequences are SGHTS and YDEGEE. The CDR3 region has the DNA TGTGCCAGCTCGACTGGACAAGCCGTTTCTGGAAACACCATATATTTT. The encoded protein is CASSTGQAVSGNTIYF.

The chain joins TRBV11-2 to TRBJ2-5; D gene ambiguous. The V gene's germline CDR1 is SGHAT and CDR2 FQNNGV. V was shortened by 5 bases and J by 1 base, with 11 bases between the two germline ends. This CDR3 spans 14 amino acids. The CDR3 protein is CASSPSNSQETQYF. Written as DNA, the CDR3 is TGTGCCAGCAGCCCCAGCAACAGCCAAGAGACCCAGTACTTC.

The V and J genes are TRBV5-8 and TRBJ2-2, with 7 bases that match TRBD2. The junction had 11 bases not matched to a gene; V was cut back by 6 bases and J by 6 bases. The germline V gene encodes CDR1 SGHTS and CDR2 YDEGEE. The CDR3 is made up of 15 amino acids. This chain's CDR3 is CASIGLEWRSGELFF. DNA for the CDR3: TGTGCCAGCATAGGACTAGAATGGAGGTCCGGGGAGCTGTTTTTT. Combining the CDR3 with reference TRBV5-8 and TRBJ2-2 gives the whole variable domain EAGVTQSPTHLIKTRGQQATLRCSPISGHTSVYWYQQALGLGLQFLLWYDEGEERNRGNFPPRFSGRQFPNYSSELNVNALELEDSALYLCASIGLEWRSGELFFGEGSRLTVL.

The chain has TRBV28 and TRBJ2-7; TRBD1 is a possible D gene (6 bases). In germline, CDR1 is MDHEN, CDR2 SYDVKM. The CDR3 is 15 residues long. V lost 7 bases, J lost 6 bases, and 22 bases lay in between. Here the CDR3 reads CASTPAGATLSEQYF. CDR3 bases: TGTGCCAGCACCCCTGCAGGGGCCACCTTATCCGAGCAGTACTTC.

The count of this clone is one. The rearrangement joins TRBV2 to TRBJ2-3; D gene uncertain. This CDR3 has 12 amino acids. The V gene lost 4 bases and the J gene lost 0 bases, with 2 bases spanning the gap. CDR1 is SNHLY and CDR2 is FYNNEI in the germline V gene. The CDR3 region has the DNA TGTGCCAGCAGTGTGAGCACAGATACGCAGTATTTT. It specifies CASSVSTDTQYF.

In this sample, this clone turned up a few times. This rearrangement joins TRBV10-3 to TRBJ2-3; 9 nucleotides line up with TRBD2. This CDR3 region has 15 residues. The junction had 4 bases not matched to a gene; V was cut back by 6 bases and J by 0 bases. Germline lookup yields CDR1 ENHRY and CDR2 SYGVKD. CDR3 sequence reads: CAIRGTSGSTDTQYF. The DNA of the CDR3 is TGTGCCATCAGGGGAACTAGCGGGAGCACAGATACGCAGTATTTT.

The chain couples TRBV27 to TRBJ2-7, with a tentative D call TRBD1 (6 bases). Trimming removed 0 bases at V and 3 bases at J, with 9 bases between. Looked up from germline, CDR1 is MNHEY and CDR2 is SMNVEV (reference sequence). This CDR3 has 14 amino acids. In DNA, the CDR3 is TGTGCCAGCAGTTTATCACAGGGTTTCTACGAGCAGTACTTC. Protein sequence: CASSLSQGFYEQYF.

This chain joins TRBV11-3 and TRBJ1-5, with D unclear. This CDR3 contains 14 residues. The germline V gene has CDR1 SGHNT and CDR2 YENEEA. Trimming took off 4 bases at V and 4 bases at J, with 11 bases between the two ends. CDR3 sequence: CASSSRVGNQPQHF. CDR3 bases: TGTGCCAGCAGCTCACGGGTTGGGAATCAGCCCCAGCATTTT.

The rearrangement joins TRBV27 to TRBJ2-1, with 14 positions matching TRBD2. Germline V lookup: CDR1 MNHEY, CDR2 SMNVEV (reference sequence). CDR3 size: 16 residues. V was clipped by 5 bases and J by 5 bases; unmatched bases: 5. CDR3 sequence reads: CASSPVGLAGDNEQFF. As DNA, the CDR3 is TGTGCCAGCAGTCCAGTGGGACTAGCGGGAGACAATGAGCAGTTCTTC.